This TCR beta chain was profiled in a study of blood T cell repertoires in COVID-19. In the authors' methods: The authors estimated nucleated cell counts from reference gene primer amplification. Sequencing used immunoSEQ multiplex PCR; TCRdb keeps in-frame clones, though not all of them. The V and J calls and clone size are taken from that table; D and trimming were inferred from the DNA. In the table there are around 380,000 clones, roughly four fifths of which are singletons. The germline gives CDR1 MNHEY, CDR2 SVGAGI. The CDR3 is 11 amino acids. V was cut by 4 bases and J by 8 bases, with 8 bases left in between.

This receptor was taken from a human donor with acute or convalescent COVID-19. The donor label of this sample is uncertain. The rearrangement links TRBV6-5 to TRBJ1-2; the D is unclear. Sample: peripheral blood. In DNA form, the CDR3 reads TGTGCCAGCAGTTCCCTCCGGGGCTACACCTTC. This encodes CASSSLRGYTF.